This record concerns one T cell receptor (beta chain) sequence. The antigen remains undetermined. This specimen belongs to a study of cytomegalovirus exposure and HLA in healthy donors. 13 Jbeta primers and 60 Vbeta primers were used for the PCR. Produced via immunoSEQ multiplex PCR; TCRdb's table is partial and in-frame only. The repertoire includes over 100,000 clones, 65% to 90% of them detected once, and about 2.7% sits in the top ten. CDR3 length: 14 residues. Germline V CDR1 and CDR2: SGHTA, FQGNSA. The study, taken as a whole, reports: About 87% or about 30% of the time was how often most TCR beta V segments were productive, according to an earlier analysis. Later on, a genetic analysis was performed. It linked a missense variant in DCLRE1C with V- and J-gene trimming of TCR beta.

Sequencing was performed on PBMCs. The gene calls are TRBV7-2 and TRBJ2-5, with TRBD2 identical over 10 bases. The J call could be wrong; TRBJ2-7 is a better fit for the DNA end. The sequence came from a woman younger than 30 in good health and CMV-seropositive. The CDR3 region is CASSFPGLAFEQYF. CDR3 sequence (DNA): TGTGCCAGCAGCTTCCCGGGACTAGCGTTCGAGCAGTACTTC.